These 32 T cell receptor beta chains originate from one sample sequenced in a study of regulatory T cells in long-lasting Graves disease. Time point in this sample: newly diagnosed GD, antithyroid drugs for less than 3 months. Making the TCR library involved RNA that had been extracted from PBMCs. Researchers made TCR beta libraries by using iRepertoire HTBI primers and running Arm-PCR on CDR3 regions. Using its own MiXCR run on the multiplex PCR reads, TCRdb lists one record per CDR3 protein. Found here are approximately 350,000 distinct CDR3 sequences, roughly 10% of them singletons; the top ten hold approximately 20%. Separately, the same data were catalogued under a study of T cells in Graves' hyperthyroidism and ophthalmopathy.

The sample in question was peripheral blood mononuclear cells (PBMCs), obtained at new diagnosis, from a patient treated with antithyroid drugs. The receptor source for this set is a woman younger than 30 with Graves disease.

This clonotype was observed at least ten times. The chain links TRBV7-9 to TRBJ2-7, with D perhaps matching TRBD2 (7 bases). Trimming took 8 bases from V and 2 from J, leaving 13 bases between them. Per the germline V gene, CDR1 is SEHNR and CDR2 is FQNEAQ (reference sequence). The CDR3 is 13 residues long. The CDR3 sequence: CASSPGGPYEQYF. In nucleotides, the CDR3 is TGTGCCAGCTCCCCGGGGGGCCCCTACGAGCAGTACTTC.

The V call is TRBV20-1, the J call TRBJ2-7; 11 bases line up with TRBD1. This CDR3 spans 14 amino acids. Looked up from germline, CDR1 is DFQATT and CDR2 is SNEGSKA (reference sequence). V shed 5 bases and J 4 bases; nucleotides not matched to a gene: 7. Here the CDR3 DNA reads TGCAGTGCTGATCCGGGACAGGGGGTATACGAGCAGTACTTC. Amino acid sequence: CSADPGQGVYEQYF.

This clonotype has ten or more counts. The chain couples TRBV2 to TRBJ1-2; weak D call: TRBD1 (5 bases). The CDR3 is 14 amino acids. Germline CDR1 reads SNHLY; CDR2 reads FYNNEI. V was cut by 4 bases and J by 3 bases, with 12 bases left in between. The chain's CDR3 is CASSAGGLHYGYTF. As DNA, the CDR3 is TGTGCCAGCAGTGCGGGGGGACTCCACTATGGCTACACCTTC.

This clonotype was observed many times. The chain carries TRBV5-1 and TRBJ2-5, with 10 bases matching TRBD2. The V segment lost 6 bases and the J segment 2 bases; nucleotides outside the gene matches: 10. The CDR3 sequence is 16 residues long. Per germline, CDR1 SGHRS and CDR2 YFSETQ. CDR3 DNA sequence: TGCGCCAGCACTCCTTTAGCGGGGGGCTTTCAAGAGACCCAGTACTTC. Amino acids: CASTPLAGGFQETQYF.

V is TRBV14 and J is TRBJ2-2; D not resolved. Trimming removed 4 bases from V and 4 bases from J, with 19 bases in between. The CDR3 is 17 amino acids. From germline, CDR1 is SGHDN and CDR2 FVKESK. In nucleotides, the CDR3 is TGTGCCAGCAGCCTAGTTGGGCCGAGTCGTAGCACCGGGGAGCTGTTTTTT. Residues: CASSLVGPSRSTGELFF. Variable domain in full (rest from reference TRBV14 and TRBJ2-2): EAGVTQFPSHSVIEKGQTVTLRCDPISGHDNLYWYRRVMGKEIKFLLHFVKESKQDESGMPNNRFLAERTGGTYSTLKVQPAELEDSGVYFCASSLVGPSRSTGELFFGEGSRLTVL.

This clonotype was counted at least ten times. This chain joins TRBV10-3 and TRBJ1-2, with a possible D match to TRBD1 (5 bases). Trimming took 5 bases from V and 8 from J, leaving 12 bases between them. The length of the CDR3 is 12 residues. Germline V CDR1 and CDR2: ENHRY, SYGVKD. CDR3 DNA sequence: TGTGCCATCAGTCCAGGGTTGGGGGGCTACACCTTC. Protein product: CAISPGLGGYTF.

This clonotype was picked up a small number of times. This chain joins TRBV19 and TRBJ2-3; TRBD2 agrees at 8 bases. The DNA end is more similar to TRBJ2-5, so the J call may be wrong. The CDR3 is made up of 17 amino acids. The germline V gene encodes CDR1 LNHDA and CDR2 SQIVND (reference sequence). CDR3 in amino acids: CASSIDHSSGIRETQYF. DNA for the CDR3: TGTGCCAGTAGTATAGATCATAGTAGCGGGATACGAGAGACCCAGTACTTC.

This clonotype was seen a handful of times. For the CDR3, the DNA is TGTGCCAGCAGCTTTGTCCCCAGCTCCTACAATGAGCAGTTCTTC. Encoded protein: CASSFVPSSYNEQFF. The rearrangement uses TRBV7-6 and TRBJ2-1; D is undetermined. This CDR3 contains 15 residues. The V and J ends lost 3 bases and 0 bases respectively, with 9 bases between them. In germline, CDR1 is SGHVS, CDR2 FNYEAQ. The full variable domain, rest sourced from reference TRBV7-6 and TRBJ2-1, is GAGVSQSPRYKVTKRGQDVALRCDPISGHVSLYWYRQALGQGPEFLTYFNYEAQQDKSGLPNDRFSAERPEGSISTLTIQRTEQRDSAMYRCASSFVPSSYNEQFFGPGTRLTVL.

This clonotype was recorded at least ten times. The J gene is TRBJ1-2, the V gene TRBV28; 8 bases are a match to TRBD1. Losses at the gene ends were 5 bases for V and 5 bases for J; bases not matched to a gene: 13. Germline CDR1 is MDHEN and CDR2 is SYDVKM. The CDR3 is 16 residues long. The chain's CDR3 is CASSPRTGLRFYGYTF. The CDR3 DNA reads as TGTGCCAGCAGTCCTCGGACAGGGTTAAGATTTTATGGCTACACCTTC.

In this sample, this clonotype turned up a few times. The chain combines TRBV7-3 with TRBJ2-3; no firm D call. V was pared by 5 bases and J by 4 bases, with 10 bases between. The CDR3 is 13 residues long. Germline V gives CDR1 SGHTA, CDR2 FQGTGA. As DNA, the CDR3 is TGTGCCAGCAGCCCTTTTCACTCAGATACGCAGTATTTT. Translating it yields CASSPFHSDTQYF. Based on the CDR3 plus reference TRBV7-3 and TRBJ2-3, the full variable domain is GAGVSQTPSNKVTEKGKYVELRCDPISGHTALYWYRQSLGQGPEFLIYFQGTGAADDSGLPNDRFFAVRPEGSVSTLKIQRTERGDSAVYLCASSPFHSDTQYFGPGTRLTVL.

This clonotype was recorded at least ten times. The J gene is TRBJ2-3, the V gene TRBV2; a possible D gene is TRBD2 (5 bases). Per germline, CDR1 SNHLY and CDR2 FYNNEI. Trimming left V 6 bases short and J 8 bases short, with 24 bases between. The CDR3 runs 16 residues. CDR3 bases: TGTGCCAGCAGCCCTATGCGTTTCCCCGGGAAGGGTACGCAGTATTTT. It codes for CASSPMRFPGKGTQYF.

This clonotype was counted many times. The chain employs TRBV7-2 and TRBJ2-5; tentatively, D is TRBD2 (6 bases). The CDR3 length is 14 residues. Germline V gene lookup returns CDR1 SGHTA and CDR2 FQGNSA. The V end was cut by 2 bases, the J end by 7 bases, with 14 bases between. The CDR3 is CASSLTWQGGTQYF. As DNA, the CDR3 is TGTGCCAGCAGCTTAACCTGGCAGGGAGGGACCCAGTACTTC. Looking up the rest from reference TRBV7-2 and TRBJ2-5 gives the full variable domain: GAGVSQSPSNKVTEKGKDVELRCDPISGHTALYWYRQSLGQGLEFLIYFQGNSAPDKSGLPSDRFSAERTGGSVSTLTIQRTQQEDSAVYLCASSLTWQGGTQYFGPGTRLLVL.

V usage is TRBV7-9 and J usage is TRBJ1-1; no reliable D call. V lost 4 bases, J lost 5 bases, and 17 bases lay in between. Per germline, CDR1 SEHNR and CDR2 FQNEAQ (reference sequence). CDR3 length equals 15 residues. This chain's CDR3 is CASSSRPRERTEAFF. The DNA for the CDR3 is TGTGCCAGCAGCTCGCGACCCCGAGAAAGAACTGAAGCTTTCTTT.

V gene TRBV7-8 combines with J gene TRBJ1-5; unclear D gene. The V end lost 4 bases, the J end lost 0 bases, and 10 bases lay between the germline ends. This CDR3 has 15 amino acids. Per the germline V gene, CDR1 is SGHVS and CDR2 is FQNEAQ. The CDR3 here is CASSSMGYSNQPQHF. The CDR3 bases are TGTGCCAGCAGCTCGATGGGTTATAGCAATCAGCCCCAGCATTTT.

This clonotype was observed many times. V is TRBV6-5 and J is TRBJ2-7; 13 bases are a match to TRBD2. With V trimmed by 2 bases and J by 3 bases, 10 bases remained unmatched. CDR1 is MNHEY, CDR2 SVGAGI, per germline. The CDR3 is 18 residues long. CDR3 in DNA: TGTGCCAGCAGTTACCCTCCATCGGGACTAGCGGGAAACTACGAGCAGTACTTC. It encodes CASSYPPSGLAGNYEQYF.

About this clonotype: A read error is possible here, since a much larger clone lies one base away. J is TRBJ2-7 and V is TRBV5-6; D not certain. V was shortened by 4 bases and J by 0 bases, with 8 bases between the two germline ends. Germline V lookup: CDR1 SGHDT, CDR2 YYEEEE. The CDR3 is 13 amino acids. The DNA of the CDR3 is TGTGCCAGCAGCGGAAGTAGCTCCTACGAGCAGTACTTC. Translation gives CASSGSSSYEQYF.

Ten or more counts support this clonotype. The chain joins TRBV12-3 or TRBV12-4 to TRBJ2-1, with TRBD1 matching 9 bases. V lost 5 bases, J lost 4 bases, and 12 bases stayed unmatched. The CDR3 has 17 residues. In nucleotides, the CDR3 is TGTGCCAGCAGTCCTGGAACCACGGGACAGGGATACAATGAGCAGTTCTTC. The encoded protein is CASSPGTTGQGYNEQFF.

Note on this clonotype: One base away lies a much larger clone, so this may be a sequencing read error. The CDR3: CASSTGGVGEELFF. The CDR3 DNA reads TGTGCCAGCAGTACGGGGGGCGTGGGAGAAGAACTGTTTTTT. The chain couples TRBV12-3 or TRBV12-4 to TRBJ1-4, with D possibly being TRBD1 (6 bases). The CDR3 length is 14 residues. V shed 5 bases and J shed 12 bases, with 19 bases lying between them.

This clonotype was seen repeatedly, ten times or more. This chain uses TRBV6-1 with TRBJ1-1; a possible D gene is TRBD1 (5 bases). This CDR3 spans 15 amino acids. Germline V gene lookup returns CDR1 MNHNS and CDR2 SASEGT. Deletions cut 6 bases from V and 4 bases from J, with 18 bases between. In DNA form, the CDR3 reads TGTGCCAGCAGCGGCCCCGACGGGGGTATCACTGAAGCTTTCTTT. This translates into CASSGPDGGITEAFF.

V and J are TRBV20-1 and TRBJ2-3, with D perhaps TRBD2 (6 bases). Germline values: CDR1 DFQATT, CDR2 SNEGSKA (reference sequence). The CDR3 spans 15 residues. The V gene lost 6 bases and the J gene lost 1 base, with 17 bases spanning the gap. DNA for the CDR3: TGCAGTGCCTACAAAGCGGGCGACCGCACAGATACGCAGTATTTT. It encodes CSAYKAGDRTDTQYF.

This clonotype was picked up one time. As the CDR3 is not closed by the conserved phenylalanine or tryptophan, this likely results from a read error. This rearrangement joins TRBV7-9 to TRBJ2-7; 11 bases line up with TRBD2. The CDR3 has 15 residues. J was trimmed by 0 bases and V by 5 bases; bases with no gene match: 3. Germline loops: CDR1 SEHNR, CDR2 FQNEAQ (reference sequence). CDR3 region: CASSVTSGNSYEQYL. In DNA, the CDR3 is TGTGCCAGCAGCGTGACTAGCGGGAACTCCTACGAGCAGTACTTA.

V gene TRBV6-2 or TRBV6-3 combines with J gene TRBJ2-4, with 10 bases fitting TRBD1. V shed 4 bases and J 4 bases; nucleotides not matched to a gene: 1. The V gene's germline CDR1 is MNHEY and CDR2 SVGEGT. The CDR3 has 14 residues. CDR3 sequence reads: CASSSGQGKNIQYF. CDR3 nucleotide sequence: TGTGCCAGCAGTTCGGGACAGGGGAAAAACATTCAGTACTTC.

To note about this clonotype: One junction end disagrees with the germline gene, perhaps due to a read error. This rearrangement joins TRBV11-2 to TRBJ1-2, with a possible D match to TRBD1 (5 bases). CDR3 length equals 14 residues. Germline CDR1 SGHAT, CDR2 FQNNGV. CDR3 sequence (DNA): TGCGCCAGCAGCCAGGGATCCCTCTCAAGGGCCTACACCTTC. It translates to CASSQGSLSRAYTF.

Ten or more counts support this clonotype. This chain uses TRBV12-3 or TRBV12-4 with TRBJ1-2; D gene uncertain. Trimming pared 3 bases from V and 8 bases from J, leaving 13 bases between. The CDR3 is 13 residues long. The CDR3 DNA reads as TGTGCCAGCAGTTTTTCTTTGCGGATAGGCTACACCTTC. Its translation is CASSFSLRIGYTF.

The chain combines TRBV13 with TRBJ2-2; 16 bases map to TRBD2. Germline V CDR1 and CDR2: PRHDT, FYEKMQ (reference sequence). The CDR3 length is 16 residues. J was trimmed by 6 bases and V by 4 bases; bases with no gene match: 2. The CDR3 here is CASSYGTSGGAGELFF. CDR3 sequence (DNA): TGTGCCAGCAGCTACGGGACTAGCGGGGGGGCCGGGGAGCTGTTTTTT.

The rearrangement links TRBV20-1 to TRBJ2-1, with 8 positions matching TRBD1. Germline V gene data show CDR1 as DFQATT and CDR2 as SNEGSKA (reference sequence). V dropped 5 bases and J dropped 7; count of bases not matched to a gene: 13. This CDR3 spans 15 amino acids. In nucleotides, the CDR3 is TGCAGTGCTCTCCCACCGGGACAGGCATGGAATGAGCAGTTCTTC. Translated, it gives CSALPPGQAWNEQFF.

This clonotype was picked up many times. At one boundary the junction diverges from the germline segment, which might be a read error. J is TRBJ1-1 and V is TRBV20-1; unclear D gene. Germline V CDR1 and CDR2: DFQATT, SNEGSKA (reference sequence). The CDR3 covers 15 residues. The CDR3: CSARDRWGENAEAFF. The CDR3 DNA follows: TGCAGTGCTAGAGATCGATGGGGTGAGAACGCTGAAGCTTTCTTT.

This clonotype was detected ten times or more. V gene TRBV18 combines with J gene TRBJ1-1; unclear D gene. Trimming left V 8 bases short and J 0 bases short, with 10 bases between. The germline gives CDR1 KGHSH, CDR2 LQKENI. The CDR3 has 13 amino acids. CDR3: CASRTLMNTEAFF. Here the CDR3 DNA reads TGTGCCAGCAGGACCCTGATGAACACTGAAGCTTTCTTT.

This clonotype was counted ten times or more. The CDR3 here is CASSLDRARGNTIYF. CDR3 sequence (DNA): TGTGCCAGCAGCCTCGACAGGGCGCGGGGAAACACCATATATTTT. This chain uses TRBV13 with TRBJ1-3; TRBD1 agrees at 7 bases. Germline V CDR1 and CDR2: PRHDT, FYEKMQ (reference sequence). V lost 5 bases and J lost 4; bases outside the gene matches: 8. The CDR3 length is 15 residues.

This clonotype was seen many times. J is TRBJ2-7 and V is TRBV4-3; the match to TRBD2 covers 11 bases. The CDR3 consists of 16 residues. Unmatched junction bases numbered 8, after V lost 3 bases and J lost 4 bases. Germline CDR1 is LGHNA and CDR2 is YSLEER. CDR3 residues: CASSHSTGLAVYEQYF. CDR3 coding DNA: TGCGCCAGCAGCCATTCTACGGGACTAGCGGTTTACGAGCAGTACTTC.

A note on this clonotype: A much larger clonotype is one base distant, so this may be a read error. The CDR3 bases are TGTGCCAGCAGCTTACGGACAGGGGGCTCTGGAAACACCATATATTTT. Its translation: CASSLRTGGSGNTIYF. This rearrangement joins TRBV7-8 to TRBJ1-3, with TRBD1 identical over 10 bases. The ends lost 2 bases at V and 0 bases at J; junction bases unmatched: 1. The germline CDR1 and CDR2 sequences are SGHVS and FQNEAQ. The CDR3 totals 16 residues.

This clonotype has ten or more counts. The chain has TRBV28 and TRBJ2-7; 16 positions match TRBD2. Germline assignment: CDR1 MDHEN and CDR2 SYDVKM. The CDR3 covers 16 residues. V trimming: 6 bases; J trimming: 6 bases; junction bases outside the gene matches: 8. CDR3 sequence (DNA): TGTGCCAGCAGCCTGGGACTAGCGGGAGGGCCTAGCGAGCAGTACTTC. Protein product: CASSLGLAGGPSEQYF.